This T cell receptor (beta chain) was profiled in a study of T cell repertoires in cytomegalovirus infection. Study findings and constraints: Dominating the ex vivo response were HLA-C-restricted CMV-specific TCR beta clonotypes. The study identified carriers of CMV plus the relevant HLA from cumulative public TCR beta family frequency.

TCRdb processed the reads anew with MiXCR; each CDR3 protein has one entry. Of about 150,000 distinct CDR3 sequences listed, 20% to 30% are singletons. As to this clonotype: The antigen is unknown.

The trim removed 5 bases at V and 4 bases at J, leaving 4 bases unmatched. This CDR3 has 13 amino acids. Germline loops: CDR1 LNHDA, CDR2 SQIVND (reference sequence). The chain has TRBV19 and TRBJ1-1, with TRBD1 identical over 7 bases. The sequenced sample was PBMCs. This TCR was recovered from a human donor in good health (CMV status not recorded). Some clones in this sample may be carry-over from other donors' samples. The CDR3 region is CASSPRTGTEAFF. CDR3 nucleotide sequence: TGTGCCAGTAGTCCACGGACAGGCACTGAAGCTTTCTTT. Complete variable domain (other parts from reference TRBV19 and TRBJ1-1): DGGITQSPKYLFRKEGQNVTLSCEQNLNHDAMYWYRQDPGQGLRLIYYSQIVNDFQKGDIAEGYSVSREKKESFPLTVTSAQKNPTAFYLCASSPRTGTEAFFGQGTRLTVV.